This paragraph reports one T cell receptor beta chain. Its antigen is currently not known. Per-nucleotide qualities are absent, and no much larger clonotype sits a single base away. The sample belongs to a study of T cell changes during pregnancy in multiple sclerosis (dated by TCRdb to the late 2010s). Background on the whole study: In women with multiple sclerosis, the researchers looked at how the T cell repertoire shifted as pregnancy progressed.

The method behind the library was the immunoSEQ multiplex PCR assay. Not all clones reach the TCRdb copy of this immuneACCESS table, which keeps in-frame sequences only. Checked studies attribute under half of the gap to unresolved V genes and leave the rest unexplained. The sample profile shows around 31,000 clones; 85% to 90% of them were found once. The ten largest account for about 0.58% of the sample. This TCR was sampled from a female donor in good health, enrolled as a control in a pregnancy study. The sequencing here drew on CD4+ T cells from peripheral blood mononuclear cells, taken in the third trimester of pregnancy.

The CDR3 amino acid sequence is: CASSLGGRWDEQFF. The sequenced DNA is TGTGCCAGCAGCTTAGGGGGCCGATGGGATGAGCAGTTCTTC. Recombination connected TRBV7-9 to TRBJ2-1; the D gene is possibly TRBD1, with 5 bases matching. Taken from the germline V gene (reference sequence), the CDR1 and CDR2 loops are SEHNR and FQNEAQ. V lost 1 base and J lost 8 bases; the stretch between them is 12 bases long. The cysteine opens and the phenylalanine closes a CDR3 of 14 amino acids. Solely the CDR3 DNA is kept, with 42 bases framed from the first base.